Listed here are 7 T cell receptor beta chains from one sample, sequenced in a study of T cells in localized non-small cell lung cancer. Here immunoSEQ multiplex PCR was the method, and the copy in TCRdb shows in-frame clones only, minus some. The table records around 33,000 clones, around 90% of them present only once. Specimen: peripheral blood, collected before any cancer treatment. These receptors all come from a woman aged 40-69 years with stage I lung adenocarcinoma.

This rearrangement joins TRBV25-1 to TRBJ2-3, with D tentatively TRBD1 (6 bases). The CDR3 length is 15 residues. V dropped 3 bases and J dropped 2 bases, with 12 bases sitting between them. The V gene's germline CDR1 is MGHDK and CDR2 SYGVNS. CDR3 region: CASSDRGTPTDTQYF. The CDR3 DNA reads TGTGCCAGCAGTGATAGGGGGACCCCCACAGATACGCAGTATTTT.

This chain uses TRBV28 with TRBJ2-3, with 8 positions matching TRBD1. Trimming took 5 bases from V and 2 from J; bases not matched to a gene: 6. Germline loops: CDR1 MDHEN, CDR2 SYDVKM. This CDR3 has 15 residues. The CDR3: CASSRTGSPTDTQYF. The CDR3 DNA sequence: TGTGCCAGCAGTCGGACAGGGAGTCCCACAGATACGCAGTATTTT.

The V and J genes are TRBV4-3 and TRBJ1-2; D gene uncertain. The germline V gene encodes CDR1 LGHNA and CDR2 YSLEER. CDR3 size: 14 residues. V was clipped by 1 base and J by 4 bases, with 10 bases between them. This CDR3 is CASSQADGGYGYTF. CDR3 coding DNA: TGCGCCAGCAGCCAAGCCGACGGAGGCTATGGCTACACCTTC.

The rearrangement links TRBV5-6 to TRBJ2-7; no clear D gene. The CDR3 contains 12 residues. V lost 3 bases, J lost 4 bases, and 8 bases lay in between. CDR1 SGHDT and CDR2 YYEEEE come from the germline V gene. The CDR3 here is CASSWGTYEQYF. As DNA, the CDR3 is TGTGCCAGCAGCTGGGGAACATACGAGCAGTACTTC.

The chain links TRBV5-1 to TRBJ2-7, with D possibly being TRBD1 or TRBD2 (6 bases each). Between the trimmed V and J ends, which lost 0 bases and 1 base, there was a span of 23 bases. The V gene's germline CDR1 is SGHRS and CDR2 YFSETQ. The CDR3 has 19 amino acids. This CDR3 is CASSLEPQQGRGRSYEQYF. CDR3 in DNA: TGCGCCAGCAGCTTGGAACCACAACAGGGCCGGGGGAGATCCTACGAGCAGTACTTC.

This sequence joins TRBV7-9 and TRBJ1-6; D remains unclear. V lost 1 base and J lost 3, with 10 bases in between. Germline V lookup: CDR1 SEHNR, CDR2 FQNEAQ (reference sequence). The length of the CDR3 is 16 residues. The CDR3 region is CASSLGSGFYNSPLHF. CDR3 nucleotide sequence: TGTGCCAGCAGCTTAGGATCCGGCTTCTATAATTCACCCCTCCACTTT.

The V call is TRBV5-1, the J call TRBJ2-7, with 8 positions matching TRBD1. V lost 4 bases to trimming and J lost 9 bases; unmatched junction nucleotides: 15. Germline values: CDR1 SGHRS, CDR2 YFSETQ. This CDR3 region has 15 residues. CDR3 sequence (DNA): TGCGCCAGCAGCCCGGACAGGGCGCTTCGGGGCGGGCAGTACTTC. It translates to CASSPDRALRGGQYF.